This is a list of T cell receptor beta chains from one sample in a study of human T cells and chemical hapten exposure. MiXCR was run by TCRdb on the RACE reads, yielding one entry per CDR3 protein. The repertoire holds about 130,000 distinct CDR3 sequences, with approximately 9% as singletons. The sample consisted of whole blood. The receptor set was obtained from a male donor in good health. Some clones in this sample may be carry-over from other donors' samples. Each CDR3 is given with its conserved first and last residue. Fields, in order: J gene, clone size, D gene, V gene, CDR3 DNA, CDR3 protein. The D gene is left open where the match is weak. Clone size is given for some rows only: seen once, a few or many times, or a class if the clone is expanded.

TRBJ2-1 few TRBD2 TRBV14 TGTGCCAGCAGCCAAGATCGTCTCCGGGAGGGACTGCCCACTAATGAGCAGTTCTTC CASSQDRLREGLPTNEQFF
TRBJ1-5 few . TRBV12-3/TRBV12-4 TGTGCCAGCAGTTCAGGGAATCAGCCCCAGCATTTT CASSSGNQPQHF
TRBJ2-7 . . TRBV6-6 TGTGCCAGCAGTTACGACTCCTTTGGGGACGAGCAGTACTTC CASSYDSFGDEQYF
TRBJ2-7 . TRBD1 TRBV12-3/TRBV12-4 TGTGCCAGGACCTTGACAGGGGAGCAGTACTTC CARTLTGEQYF
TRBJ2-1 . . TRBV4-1 TGCGCCAGCAGGCCCCACGGTCAGGGAATAGACAATGAGCAGTTCTTC CASRPHGQGIDNEQFF
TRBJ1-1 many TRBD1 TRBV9 TGTGCCAGCAGTGTACAGGGGGCGACTGAAGCTTTCTTT CASSVQGATEAFF
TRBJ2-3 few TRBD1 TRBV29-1 TGCAGCCTTCGGACAGGGCAAGGGACGCAGTATTTT CSLRTGQGTQYF
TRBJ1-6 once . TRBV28 TGTGCCAGCACTACCCCCGGACAGCCTAATTCACCCCTCCACTTT CASTTPGQPNSPLHF
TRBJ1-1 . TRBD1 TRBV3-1 TGTGCCAGCAGCCCCCCGGGGGCAGGGGGTACTGAAGCTTTCTTT CASSPPGAGGTEAFF
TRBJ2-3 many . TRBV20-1 TGCAGTGCTAGTAACAGCGGAACTAGCACAGATACGCAGTATTTT CSASNSGTSTDTQYF
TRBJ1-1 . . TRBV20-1 TGCAGTGCTAGAGGACAGATGAACACTGAAGCTTTCTTT CSARGQMNTEAFF
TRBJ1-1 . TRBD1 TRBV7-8 TGTGCCAGCAGCTTAGCGCCCCGGGACAGGGGCGGAGGGACTGAAGCTTTCTTT CASSLAPRDRGGGTEAFF
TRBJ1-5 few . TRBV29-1 TGCAGCGTTGAGCGTCGGGGCAATCAGCCCCAGCATTTT CSVERRGNQPQHF
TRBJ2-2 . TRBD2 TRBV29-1 TGCAGCGTTGTGGCGGGAGCCGGGGAGCTGTTTTTT CSVVAGAGELFF
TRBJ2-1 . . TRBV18 TGTGCCAGCTCAACCTTACCGGATCTCTCCTACAATGAGCAGTTCTTC CASSTLPDLSYNEQFF
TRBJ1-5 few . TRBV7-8 TGTGCCAGCAGCTTAGGGGCAGGGATCAATCAGCCCCAGCATTTT CASSLGAGINQPQHF
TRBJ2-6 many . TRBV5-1 TGCGCCAGCAGCTTGGCCTCGTCCGGAATCTCTGGGGCCAACGTCCTGACTTTC CASSLASSGISGANVLTF
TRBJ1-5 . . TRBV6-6 TGTGCCAGCAGATGGGGGGGGAATAGCAATCAGCCCCAGCATTTT CASRWGGNSNQPQHF
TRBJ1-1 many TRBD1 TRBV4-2 TGTGCCAGCAGAAGAAAGACAGGGGTCACTGAAGCTTTCTTT CASRRKTGVTEAFF
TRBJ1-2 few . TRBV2 TGTGCCAGCAGTGATGACAGTGCTAACTATGGCTACACCTTC CASSDDSANYGYTF